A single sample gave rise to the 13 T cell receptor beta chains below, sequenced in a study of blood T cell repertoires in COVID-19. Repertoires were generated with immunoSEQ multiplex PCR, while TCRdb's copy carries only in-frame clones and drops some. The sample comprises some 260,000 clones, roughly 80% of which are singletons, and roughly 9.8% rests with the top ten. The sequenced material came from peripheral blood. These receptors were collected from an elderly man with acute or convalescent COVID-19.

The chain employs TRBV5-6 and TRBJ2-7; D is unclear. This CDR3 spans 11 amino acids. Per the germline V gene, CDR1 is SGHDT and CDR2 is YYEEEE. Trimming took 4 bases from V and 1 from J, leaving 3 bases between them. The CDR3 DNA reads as TGTGCCAGCAGCCATTCCTACGAGCAGTACTTC. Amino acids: CASSHSYEQYF.

The CDR3 DNA reads TGCGCCAGCAGCTTGGACAGGGCCTCTGGAAACACCATATATTTT. It yields the protein CASSLDRASGNTIYF. The chain carries TRBV5-1 and TRBJ1-3, with D perhaps matching TRBD1 (6 bases). V lost 0 bases to trimming and J lost 0 bases, with 7 bases between them. Per germline, CDR1 SGHRS and CDR2 YFSETQ. There are 15 residues in the CDR3.

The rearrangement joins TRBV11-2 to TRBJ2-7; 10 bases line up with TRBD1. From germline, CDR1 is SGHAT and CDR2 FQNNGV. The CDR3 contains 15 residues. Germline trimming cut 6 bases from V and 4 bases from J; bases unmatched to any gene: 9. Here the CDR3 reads CASRTPGTGAYEQYF. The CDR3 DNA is TGTGCCAGCAGAACACCCGGGACAGGGGCATACGAGCAGTACTTC.

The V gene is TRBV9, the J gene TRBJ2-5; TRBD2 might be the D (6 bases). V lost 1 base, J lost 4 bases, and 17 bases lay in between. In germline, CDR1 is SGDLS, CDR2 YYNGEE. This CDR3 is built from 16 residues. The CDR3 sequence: CASSVSPGAGIETQYF. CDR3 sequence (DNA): TGTGCCAGCAGCGTATCACCGGGAGCAGGGATAGAGACCCAGTACTTC.

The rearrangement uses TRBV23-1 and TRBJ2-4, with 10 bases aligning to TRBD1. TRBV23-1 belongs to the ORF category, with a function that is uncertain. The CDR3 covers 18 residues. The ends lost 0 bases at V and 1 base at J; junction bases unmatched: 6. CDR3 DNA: TGCGCCAGCAGTCAATCTCGAGGGACAGGGGTGGCCAAAAACATTCAGTACTTC. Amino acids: CASSQSRGTGVAKNIQYF.

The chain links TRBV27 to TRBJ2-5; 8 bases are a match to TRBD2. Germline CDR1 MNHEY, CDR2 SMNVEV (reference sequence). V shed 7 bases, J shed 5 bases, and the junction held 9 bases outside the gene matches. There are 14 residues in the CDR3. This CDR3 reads CASNRAGGIETQYF. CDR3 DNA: TGTGCCAGCAATAGGGCGGGGGGCATCGAGACCCAGTACTTC.

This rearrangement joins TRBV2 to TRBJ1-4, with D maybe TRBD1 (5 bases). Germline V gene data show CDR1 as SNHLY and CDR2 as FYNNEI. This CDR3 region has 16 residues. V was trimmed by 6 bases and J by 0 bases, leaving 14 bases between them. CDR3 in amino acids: CASRGRTIATNEKLFF. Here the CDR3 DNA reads TGTGCCAGCAGGGGGCGGACGATTGCAACTAATGAAAAACTGTTTTTT.

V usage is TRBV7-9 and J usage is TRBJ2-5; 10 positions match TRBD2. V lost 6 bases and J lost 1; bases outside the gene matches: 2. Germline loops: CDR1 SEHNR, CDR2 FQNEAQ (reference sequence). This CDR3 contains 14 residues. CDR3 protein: CASRPSGSQETQYF. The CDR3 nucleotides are TGTGCCAGCAGACCTAGCGGGAGCCAAGAGACCCAGTACTTC.

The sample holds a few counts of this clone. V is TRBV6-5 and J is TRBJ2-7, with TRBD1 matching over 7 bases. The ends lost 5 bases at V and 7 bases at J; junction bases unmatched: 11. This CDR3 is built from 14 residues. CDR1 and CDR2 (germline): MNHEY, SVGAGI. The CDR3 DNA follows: TGTGCCAGCAGTACCCACCGGGACAGCCGGGAGCAGTACTTC. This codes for CASSTHRDSREQYF.

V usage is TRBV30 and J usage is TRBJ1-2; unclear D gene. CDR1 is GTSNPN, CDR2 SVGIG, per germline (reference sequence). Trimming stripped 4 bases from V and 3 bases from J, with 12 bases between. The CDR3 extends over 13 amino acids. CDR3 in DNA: TGTGCCTGGACCCGTATAGTAGACTATGGCTACACCTTC. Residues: CAWTRIVDYGYTF.

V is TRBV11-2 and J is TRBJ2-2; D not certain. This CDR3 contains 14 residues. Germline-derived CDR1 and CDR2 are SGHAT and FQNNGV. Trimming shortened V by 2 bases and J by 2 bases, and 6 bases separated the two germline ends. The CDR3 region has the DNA TGTGCCAGCAGCTTAAGCCTTAACACCGGGGAGCTGTTTTTT. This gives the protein CASSLSLNTGELFF.

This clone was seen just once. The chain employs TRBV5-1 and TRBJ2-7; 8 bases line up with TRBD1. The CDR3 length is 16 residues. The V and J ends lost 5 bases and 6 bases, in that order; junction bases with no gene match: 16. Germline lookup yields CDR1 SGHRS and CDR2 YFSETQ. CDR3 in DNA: TGCGCCAGCAGAGAGGGGTCCGGACAGGGTCCCTCCGAGCAGTACTTC. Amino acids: CASREGSGQGPSEQYF.

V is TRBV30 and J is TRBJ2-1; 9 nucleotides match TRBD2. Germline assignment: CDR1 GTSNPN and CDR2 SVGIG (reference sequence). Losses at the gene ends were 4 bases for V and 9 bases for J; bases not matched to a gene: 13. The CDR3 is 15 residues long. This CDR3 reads CAWTSGTSNTGEQFF. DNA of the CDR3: TGTGCCTGGACCTCCGGGACTAGCAATACCGGTGAGCAGTTCTTC. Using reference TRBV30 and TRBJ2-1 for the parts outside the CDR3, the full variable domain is SQTIHQWPATLVQPVGSPLSLECTVEGTSNPNLYWYRQAAGRGLQLLFYSVGIGQISSEVPQNLSASRPQDRQFILSSKKLLLSDSGFYLCAWTSGTSNTGEQFFGPGTRLTVL.